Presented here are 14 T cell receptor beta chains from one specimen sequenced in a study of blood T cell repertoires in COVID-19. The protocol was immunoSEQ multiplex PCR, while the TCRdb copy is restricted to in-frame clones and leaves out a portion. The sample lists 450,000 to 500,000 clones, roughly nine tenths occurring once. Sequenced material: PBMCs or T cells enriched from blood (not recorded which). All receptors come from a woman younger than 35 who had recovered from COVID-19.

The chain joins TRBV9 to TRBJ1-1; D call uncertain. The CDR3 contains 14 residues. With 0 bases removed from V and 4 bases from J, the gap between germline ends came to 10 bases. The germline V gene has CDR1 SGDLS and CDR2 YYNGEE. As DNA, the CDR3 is TGTGCCAGCAGCGTAGCTTCGGGGAGCACTGAAGCTTTCTTT. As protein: CASSVASGSTEAFF.

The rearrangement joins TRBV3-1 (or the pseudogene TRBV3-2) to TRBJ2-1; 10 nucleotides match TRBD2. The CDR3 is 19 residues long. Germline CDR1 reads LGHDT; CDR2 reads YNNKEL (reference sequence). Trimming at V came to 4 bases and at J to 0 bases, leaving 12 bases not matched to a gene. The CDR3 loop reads CASSLRGSSGGPSYNEQFF. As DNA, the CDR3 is TGTGCCAGCAGCCTTCGTGGTTCTAGCGGGGGCCCCTCCTACAATGAGCAGTTCTTC.

In DNA form, the CDR3 reads TGTGCCAGCAGCTTGGCCTTAAGAACAGTACCCTACAATGAGCAGTTCTTC. As protein: CASSLALRTVPYNEQFF. The chain has TRBV5-6 and TRBJ2-1; D gene ambiguous. Germline V gives CDR1 SGHDT, CDR2 YYEEEE. This CDR3 spans 17 amino acids. V was shortened by 0 bases and J by 2 bases, with 15 bases between the two germline ends.

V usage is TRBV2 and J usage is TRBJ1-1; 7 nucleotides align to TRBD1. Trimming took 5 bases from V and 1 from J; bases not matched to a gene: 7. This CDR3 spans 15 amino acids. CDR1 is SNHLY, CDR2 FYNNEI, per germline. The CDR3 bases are TGTGCCAGCAGTCTACAGGGGCAAAGGAACACTGAAGCTTTCTTT. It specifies CASSLQGQRNTEAFF.

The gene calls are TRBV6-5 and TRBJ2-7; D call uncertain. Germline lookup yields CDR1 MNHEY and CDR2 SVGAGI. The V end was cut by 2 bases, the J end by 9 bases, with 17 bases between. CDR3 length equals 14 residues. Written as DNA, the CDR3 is TGTGCCAGCAGTTACCACGACTCCTCGATCGGGCAGTACTTC. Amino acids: CASSYHDSSIGQYF.

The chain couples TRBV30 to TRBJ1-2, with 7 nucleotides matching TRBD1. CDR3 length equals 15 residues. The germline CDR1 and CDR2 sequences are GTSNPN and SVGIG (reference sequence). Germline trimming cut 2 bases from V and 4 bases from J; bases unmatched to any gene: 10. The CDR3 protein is CAWSPRTGALYGYTF. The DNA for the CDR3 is TGTGCCTGGAGTCCTCGGACAGGAGCCCTCTATGGCTACACCTTC.

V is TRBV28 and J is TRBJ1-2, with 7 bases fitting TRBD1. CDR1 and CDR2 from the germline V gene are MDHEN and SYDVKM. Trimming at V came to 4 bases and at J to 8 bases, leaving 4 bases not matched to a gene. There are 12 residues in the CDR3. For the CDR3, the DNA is TGTGCCAGCAGTTCTGACAGGGACGGCTACACCTTC. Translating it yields CASSSDRDGYTF.

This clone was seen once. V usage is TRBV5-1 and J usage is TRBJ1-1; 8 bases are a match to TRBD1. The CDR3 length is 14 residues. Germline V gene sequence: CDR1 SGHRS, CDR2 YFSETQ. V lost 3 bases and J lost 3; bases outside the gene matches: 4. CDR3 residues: CASSSGQGHTEAFF. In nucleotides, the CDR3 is TGCGCCAGCAGCTCAGGACAGGGCCACACTGAAGCTTTCTTT.

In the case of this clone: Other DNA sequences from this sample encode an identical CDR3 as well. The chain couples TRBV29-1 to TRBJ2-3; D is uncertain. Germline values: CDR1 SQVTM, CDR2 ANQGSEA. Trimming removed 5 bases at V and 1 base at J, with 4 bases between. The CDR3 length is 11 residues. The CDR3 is CSVQGTDTQYF. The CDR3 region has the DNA TGCAGCGTTCAGGGCACAGATACGCAGTATTTT.

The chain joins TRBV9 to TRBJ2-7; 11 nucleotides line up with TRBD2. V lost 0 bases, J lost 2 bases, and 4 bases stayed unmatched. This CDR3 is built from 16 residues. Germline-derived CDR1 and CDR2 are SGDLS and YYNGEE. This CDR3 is CASSVVAGGPPYEQYF. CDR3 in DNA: TGTGCCAGCAGCGTAGTAGCGGGGGGGCCCCCCTACGAGCAGTACTTC.

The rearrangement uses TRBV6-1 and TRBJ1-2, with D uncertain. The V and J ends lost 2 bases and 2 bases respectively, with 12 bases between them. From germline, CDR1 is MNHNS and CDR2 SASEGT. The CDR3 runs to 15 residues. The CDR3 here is CASSELEGLNYGYTF. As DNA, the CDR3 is TGTGCCAGCAGTGAATTGGAGGGATTGAACTATGGCTACACCTTC.

The CDR3 DNA is TGTGCCAGCAGTTTAGGTGGTCCCCCCTTTTCGGTACCTCATTTT. The encoded protein is CASSLGGPPFSVPHF. The chain has TRBV28 and TRBJ1-5; D ambiguous. V lost 2 bases and J 16 bases, leaving 24 bases between the germline ends. Germline-derived CDR1 and CDR2 are MDHEN and SYDVKM. CDR3 length: 15 residues.

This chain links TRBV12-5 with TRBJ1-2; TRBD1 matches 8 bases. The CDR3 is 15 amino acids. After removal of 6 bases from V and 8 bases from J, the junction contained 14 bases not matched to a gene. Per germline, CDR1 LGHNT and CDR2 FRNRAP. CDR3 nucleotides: TGTGCTAGTGGGAGGGACAGGATTGTGAACGGCGGCTACACCTTC. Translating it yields CASGRDRIVNGGYTF.

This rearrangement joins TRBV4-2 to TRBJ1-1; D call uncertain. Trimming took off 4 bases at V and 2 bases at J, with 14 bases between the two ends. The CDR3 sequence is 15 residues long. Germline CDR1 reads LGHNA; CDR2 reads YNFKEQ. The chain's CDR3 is CASSPVEGGNTEAFF. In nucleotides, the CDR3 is TGTGCCAGCAGCCCCGTGGAGGGCGGCAACACTGAAGCTTTCTTT.